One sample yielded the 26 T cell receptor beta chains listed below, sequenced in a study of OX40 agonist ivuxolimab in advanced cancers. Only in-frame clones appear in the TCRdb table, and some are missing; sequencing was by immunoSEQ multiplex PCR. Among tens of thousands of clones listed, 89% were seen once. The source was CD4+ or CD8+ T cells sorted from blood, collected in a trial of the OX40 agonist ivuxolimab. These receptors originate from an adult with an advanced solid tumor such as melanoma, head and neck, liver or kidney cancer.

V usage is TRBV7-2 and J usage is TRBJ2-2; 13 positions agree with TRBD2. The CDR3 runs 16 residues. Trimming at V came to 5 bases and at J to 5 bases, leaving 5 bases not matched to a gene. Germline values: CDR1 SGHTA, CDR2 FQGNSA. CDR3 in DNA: TGTGCCAGCAGCAGGGGACTAGCGGGGATTACCGGGGAGCTGTTTTTT. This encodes CASSRGLAGITGELFF.

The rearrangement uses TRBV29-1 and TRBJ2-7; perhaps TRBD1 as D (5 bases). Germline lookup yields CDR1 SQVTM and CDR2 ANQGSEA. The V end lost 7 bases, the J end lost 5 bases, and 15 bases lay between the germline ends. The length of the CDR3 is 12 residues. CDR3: CSAGAGNHEQYF. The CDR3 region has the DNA TGCAGCGCTGGGGCAGGGAACCACGAGCAGTACTTC.

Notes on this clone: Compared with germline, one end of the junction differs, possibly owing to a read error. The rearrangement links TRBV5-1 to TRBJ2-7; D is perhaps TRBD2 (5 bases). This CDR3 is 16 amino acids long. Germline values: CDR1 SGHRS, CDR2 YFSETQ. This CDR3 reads CASSLDGNTAGDHFHF. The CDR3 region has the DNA TGCGCCAGCAGCTTGGACGGGAATACGGCCGGCGATCACTTCCACTTC.

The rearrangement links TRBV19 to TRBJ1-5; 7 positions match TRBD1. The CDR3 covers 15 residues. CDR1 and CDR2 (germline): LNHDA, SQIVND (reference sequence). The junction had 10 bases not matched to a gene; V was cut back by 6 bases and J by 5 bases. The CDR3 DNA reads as TGTGCCAGTAGACCGAACCAGGGGGTTTATCAGCCCCAGCATTTT. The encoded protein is CASRPNQGVYQPQHF. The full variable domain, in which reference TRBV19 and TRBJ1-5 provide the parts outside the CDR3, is DGGITQSPKYLFRKEGQNVTLSCEQNLNHDAMYWYRQDPGQGLRLIYYSQIVNDFQKGDIAEGYSVSREKKESFPLTVTSAQKNPTAFYLCASRPNQGVYQPQHFGDGTRLSIL.

The CDR3 sequence is CSVSGQGFPDTQYF. In DNA, the CDR3 is TGCAGCGTTTCGGGACAGGGGTTTCCAGATACGCAGTATTTT. V and J are TRBV29-1 and TRBJ2-3, with 10 bases identical to TRBD1. The V segment lost 5 bases and the J segment 4 bases; nucleotides outside the gene matches: 6. In germline, CDR1 is SQVTM, CDR2 ANQGSEA. The CDR3 spans 14 residues.

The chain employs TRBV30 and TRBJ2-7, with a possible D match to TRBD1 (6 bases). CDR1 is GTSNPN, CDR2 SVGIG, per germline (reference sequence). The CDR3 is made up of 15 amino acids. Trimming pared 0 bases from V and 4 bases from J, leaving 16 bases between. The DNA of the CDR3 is TGTGCCTGGAGTGTACAGCAGGGGTCAAGATACGAGCAGTACTTC. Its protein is CAWSVQQGSRYEQYF.

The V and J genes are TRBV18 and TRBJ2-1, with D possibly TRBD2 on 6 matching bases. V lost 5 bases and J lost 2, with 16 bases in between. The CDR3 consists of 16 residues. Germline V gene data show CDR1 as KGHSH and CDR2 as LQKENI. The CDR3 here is CASSFRGGTTYNEQFF. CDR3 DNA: TGTGCCAGCTCATTCAGAGGAGGGACCACCTACAATGAGCAGTTCTTC.

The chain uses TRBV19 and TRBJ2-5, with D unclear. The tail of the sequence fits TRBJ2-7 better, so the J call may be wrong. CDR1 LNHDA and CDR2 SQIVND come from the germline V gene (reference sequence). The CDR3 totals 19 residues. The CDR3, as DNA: TGTGCCAGTAGTATAGCAGGCCCTCACCGCGACACAAAAACCTACGAGCAGTACTTC. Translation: CASSIAGPHRDTKTYEQYF.

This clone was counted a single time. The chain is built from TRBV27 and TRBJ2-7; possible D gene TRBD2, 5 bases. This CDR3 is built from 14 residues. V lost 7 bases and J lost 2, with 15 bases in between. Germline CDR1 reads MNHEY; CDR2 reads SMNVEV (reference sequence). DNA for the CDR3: TGTGCCAGCACCCGCGGGTCGCCCACCTACGAGCAGTACGTC. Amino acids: CASTRGSPTYEQYV.

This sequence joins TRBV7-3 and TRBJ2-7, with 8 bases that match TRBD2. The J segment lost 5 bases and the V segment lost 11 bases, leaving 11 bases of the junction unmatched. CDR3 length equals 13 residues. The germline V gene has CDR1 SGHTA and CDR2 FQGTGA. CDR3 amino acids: CAPRGGVLHEQYF. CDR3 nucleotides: TGTGCCCCCCGGGGGGGGGTTCTCCACGAGCAGTACTTC.

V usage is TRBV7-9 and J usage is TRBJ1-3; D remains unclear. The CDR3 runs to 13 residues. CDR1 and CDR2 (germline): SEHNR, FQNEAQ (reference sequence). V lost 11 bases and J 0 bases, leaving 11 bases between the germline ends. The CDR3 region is CAVQRVSGNTIYF. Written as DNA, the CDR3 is TGTGCCGTCCAACGGGTCTCTGGAAACACCATATATTTT.

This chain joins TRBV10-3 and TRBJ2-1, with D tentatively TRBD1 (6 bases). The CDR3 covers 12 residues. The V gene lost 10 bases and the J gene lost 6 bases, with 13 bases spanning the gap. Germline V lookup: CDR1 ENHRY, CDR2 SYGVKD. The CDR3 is CATGKGGNEQFF. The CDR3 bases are TGTGCCACCGGGAAAGGGGGCAATGAGCAGTTCTTC.

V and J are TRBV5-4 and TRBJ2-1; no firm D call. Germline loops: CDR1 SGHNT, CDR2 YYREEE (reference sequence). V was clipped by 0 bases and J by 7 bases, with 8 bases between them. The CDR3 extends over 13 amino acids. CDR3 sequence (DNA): TGTGCCAGCAGCTTGGGAGTAGGAAATGAGCAGTTCTTC. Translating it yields CASSLGVGNEQFF.

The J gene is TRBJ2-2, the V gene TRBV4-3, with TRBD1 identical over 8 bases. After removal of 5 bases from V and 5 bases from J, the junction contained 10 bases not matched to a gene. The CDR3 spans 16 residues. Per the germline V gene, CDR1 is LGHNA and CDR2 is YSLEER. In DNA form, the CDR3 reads TGCGCCAGCAGCATCCGGACAGGGCCGGGGACCGGGGAGCTGTTTTTT. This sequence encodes CASSIRTGPGTGELFF.

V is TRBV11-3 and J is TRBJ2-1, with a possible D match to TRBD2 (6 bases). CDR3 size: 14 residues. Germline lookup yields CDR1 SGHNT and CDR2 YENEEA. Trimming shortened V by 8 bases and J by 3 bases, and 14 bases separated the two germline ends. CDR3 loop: CASARDLYYNEQFF. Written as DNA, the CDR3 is TGTGCCAGCGCCCGGGACTTATACTACAATGAGCAGTTCTTC.

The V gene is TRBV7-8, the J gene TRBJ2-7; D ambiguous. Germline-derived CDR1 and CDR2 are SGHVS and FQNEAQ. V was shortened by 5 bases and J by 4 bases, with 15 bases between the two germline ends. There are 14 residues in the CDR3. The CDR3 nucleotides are TGTGCCAGCAGCCTCGGAAGTCCTCTATACGAGCAGTACGTC. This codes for CASSLGSPLYEQYV.

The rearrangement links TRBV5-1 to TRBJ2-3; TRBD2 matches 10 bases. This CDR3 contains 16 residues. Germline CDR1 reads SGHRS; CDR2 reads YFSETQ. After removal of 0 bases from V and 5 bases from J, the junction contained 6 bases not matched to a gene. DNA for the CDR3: TGCGCCAGCAGCTTGGGGGCTAGCGGGGGCGGAGATACGCAGTATTTT. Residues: CASSLGASGGGDTQYF. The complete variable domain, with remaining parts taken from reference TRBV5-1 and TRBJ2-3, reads KAGVTQTPRYLIKTRGQQVTLSCSPISGHRSVSWYQQTPGQGLQFLFEYFSETQRNKGNFPGRFSGRQFSNSRSEMNVSTLELGDSALYLCASSLGASGGGDTQYFGPGTRLTVL.

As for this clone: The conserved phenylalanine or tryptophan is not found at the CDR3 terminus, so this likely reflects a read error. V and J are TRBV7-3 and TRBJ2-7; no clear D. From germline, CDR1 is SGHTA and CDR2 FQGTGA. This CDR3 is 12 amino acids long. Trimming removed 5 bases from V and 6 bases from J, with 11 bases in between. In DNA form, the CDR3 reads TGTGCCAGCAGCCCGAAGATGGGCGAGCAGTACCTC. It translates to CASSPKMGEQYL.

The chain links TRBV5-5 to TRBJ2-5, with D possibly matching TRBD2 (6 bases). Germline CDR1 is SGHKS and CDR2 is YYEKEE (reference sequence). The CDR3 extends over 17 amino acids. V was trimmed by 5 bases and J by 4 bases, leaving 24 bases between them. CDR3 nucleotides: TGTGCCAGCAGTTATTGGAGGGGCAGGGCAAAACCAGAGACCCAGTACTTC. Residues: CASSYWRGRAKPETQYF.

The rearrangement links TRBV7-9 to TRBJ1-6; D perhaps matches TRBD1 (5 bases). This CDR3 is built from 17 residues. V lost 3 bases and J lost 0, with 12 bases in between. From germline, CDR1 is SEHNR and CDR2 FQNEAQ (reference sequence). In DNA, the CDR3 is TGTGCCAGCAGCTTCGCGACAGACAGCTCCTATAATTCACCCCTCCACTTT. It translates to CASSFATDSSYNSPLHF.

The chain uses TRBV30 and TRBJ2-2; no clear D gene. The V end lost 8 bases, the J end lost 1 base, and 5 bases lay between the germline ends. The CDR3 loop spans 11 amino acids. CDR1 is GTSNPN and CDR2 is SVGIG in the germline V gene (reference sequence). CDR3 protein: CARRNTGELFF. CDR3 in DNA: TGTGCCCGACGGAACACCGGGGAGCTGTTTTTT.

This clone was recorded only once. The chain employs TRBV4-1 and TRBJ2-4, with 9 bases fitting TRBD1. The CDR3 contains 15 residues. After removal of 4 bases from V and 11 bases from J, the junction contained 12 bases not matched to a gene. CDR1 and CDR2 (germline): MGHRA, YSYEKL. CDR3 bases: TGCGCCAGCAGCCCCTCCCTGAGGGACAGGGATGTTCAGTACTTC. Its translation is CASSPSLRDRDVQYF.

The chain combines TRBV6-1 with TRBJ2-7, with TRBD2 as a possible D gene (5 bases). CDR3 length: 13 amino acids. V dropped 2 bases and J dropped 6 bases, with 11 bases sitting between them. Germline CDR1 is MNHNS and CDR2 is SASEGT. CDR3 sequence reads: CASSEFSGSEQYV. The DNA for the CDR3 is TGTGCCAGCAGTGAATTCTCGGGGTCCGAGCAGTACGTC.

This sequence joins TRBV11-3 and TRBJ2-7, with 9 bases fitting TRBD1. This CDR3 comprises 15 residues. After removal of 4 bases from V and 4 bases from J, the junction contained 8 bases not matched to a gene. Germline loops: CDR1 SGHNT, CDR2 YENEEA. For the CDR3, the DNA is TGTGCCAGCAGCTCACCCCGGGACAGGGAGTACGAGCAGTACTTC. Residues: CASSSPRDREYEQYF.

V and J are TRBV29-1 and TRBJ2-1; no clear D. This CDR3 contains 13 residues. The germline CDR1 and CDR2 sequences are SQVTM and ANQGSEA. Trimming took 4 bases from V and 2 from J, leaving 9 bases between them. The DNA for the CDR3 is TGCAGCGTTGGGCGCGAGCCCTACAATGAGCAGTTCTTC. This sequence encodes CSVGREPYNEQFF.

CDR3 protein: CASSYPRGGLYEQYF. The CDR3 DNA reads as TGTGCCAGCAGTTACCCCAGGGGGGGCCTATATGAGCAGTACTTC. The rearrangement links TRBV6-5 to TRBJ2-7; D may be TRBD1 or TRBD2 (7 bases each). The CDR3 length is 15 residues. CDR1 is MNHEY, CDR2 SVGAGI, per germline. V was pared by 2 bases and J by 7 bases, with 18 bases between.